This entry lists 27 T cell receptor beta chains sequenced from one sample in a study of shared clonotypes between healthy human individuals. Produced via immunoSEQ multiplex PCR; TCRdb's table is partial and in-frame only. This table holds about 1.1 million clones, 78% found once. The sequencing sample was made of memory CD4+ T cells from PBMCs. Subset described: CD45RA-negative fraction. These receptors came from a young man in good health. Some clones in this sample may be carry-over from other donors' samples.

This clone was seen once. The genes are TRBV27 and TRBJ2-1, with a weak D call TRBD2 (6 bases). The CDR3 loop spans 17 amino acids. Germline-derived CDR1 and CDR2 are MNHEY and SMNVEV (reference sequence). V was trimmed by 2 bases and J by 1 base, leaving 15 bases between them. In nucleotides, the CDR3 is TGTGCCAGCAGTTTAAAGTCGGGTGGGGGGTCCTACAATGAGCAGTTCTTC. Translation: CASSLKSGGGSYNEQFF.

The table lists this clone with a count of one. This sequence joins TRBV19 and TRBJ2-4; D might be TRBD1 (7 bases). Trimming pared 2 bases from V and 3 bases from J, leaving 23 bases between. This CDR3 has 19 residues. The V gene's germline CDR1 is LNHDA and CDR2 SQIVND (reference sequence). CDR3 nucleotide sequence: TGTGCCAGTAGTATAAAGTCAGGGGGGATCCCTCCCTTCAAAAACATTCAGTACTTC. This codes for CASSIKSGGIPPFKNIQYF.

The genes are TRBV4-3 and TRBJ2-3, with TRBD2 matching over 14 bases. The CDR3 sequence is 19 residues long. Germline V gene sequence: CDR1 LGHNA, CDR2 YSLEER. Unmatched junction bases numbered 15, after V lost 4 bases and J lost 6 bases. The CDR3 DNA sequence: TGCGCCAGCAGCCCCCGACTAGCGGGAGGGCCGGGCTTCTTTGATACGCAGTATTTT. It is translated as CASSPRLAGGPGFFDTQYF.

V is TRBV6-5 and J is TRBJ2-5; 8 bases are shared with TRBD2. The tail of the sequence fits TRBJ2-7 better, so the J call may be wrong. CDR1 is MNHEY and CDR2 is SVGAGI in the germline V gene. The CDR3 totals 14 residues. As DNA, the CDR3 is TGTGCCAGCAGTCAACGACTAGCGAGCGACGAGCAGTACTTC. Amino acids: CASSQRLASDEQYF.

This chain connects TRBV6-1 to TRBJ1-5; D might be TRBD1 (5 bases). In germline, CDR1 is MNHNS, CDR2 SASEGT. The V end was cut by 8 bases, the J end by 2 bases, with 13 bases between. CDR3 length equals 14 residues. The DNA of the CDR3 is TGTGCCAGCGGGGGGGAGAGGGGCAATCAGCCCCAGCATTTT. Translating it yields CASGGERGNQPQHF.

The chain carries TRBV5-1 and TRBJ2-5; D tentatively reads TRBD1 or TRBD2 (5 bases each). V was pared by 7 bases and J by 4 bases, with 14 bases between. The CDR3 consists of 13 residues. CDR1 is SGHRS and CDR2 is YFSETQ in the germline V gene. CDR3 bases: TGCGCCAGCTCCGGGGCGGAATTAGAGACCCAGTACTTC. This sequence encodes CASSGAELETQYF.

This clone was counted once. This chain joins TRBV5-8 and TRBJ2-5, with 10 positions matching TRBD2. CDR3 length: 16 residues. The V gene's germline CDR1 is SGHTS and CDR2 YDEGEE. With 1 base clipped from V and 5 bases from J, the junction kept 8 bases outside the gene matches. CDR3 coding DNA: TGTGCCAGCAGCTTGTTTAGCGGGAGGAGAGGCGAGACCCAGTACTTC. Translation: CASSLFSGRRGETQYF. The full variable domain, rest sourced from reference TRBV5-8 and TRBJ2-5, is EAGVTQSPTHLIKTRGQQATLRCSPISGHTSVYWYQQALGLGLQFLLWYDEGEERNRGNFPPRFSGRQFPNYSSELNVNALELEDSALYLCASSLFSGRRGETQYFGPGTRLLVL.

The V call is TRBV7-8, the J call TRBJ2-7; 8 positions match TRBD1. Germline CDR1 is SGHVS and CDR2 is FQNEAQ. The CDR3 contains 15 residues. The J segment lost 2 bases and the V segment lost 1 base, leaving 4 bases of the junction unmatched. The CDR3 bases are TGTGCCAGCAGCTTAGGAGGGACAGGTACCTACGAGCAGTACTTC. This translates into CASSLGGTGTYEQYF. Based on the CDR3 plus reference TRBV7-8 and TRBJ2-7, the full variable domain is GAGVSQSPRYKVAKRGQDVALRCDPISGHVSLFWYQQALGQGPEFLTYFQNEAQLDKSGLPSDRFFAERPEGSVSTLKIQRTQQEDSAVYLCASSLGGTGTYEQYFGPGTRLTVT.

This chain links TRBV18 with TRBJ2-1; no clear D. V was shortened by 2 bases and J by 10 bases, with 9 bases between the two germline ends. CDR3 length equals 12 residues. The V gene's germline CDR1 is KGHSH and CDR2 LQKENI. CDR3 region: CASSPGVREQFF. DNA for the CDR3: TGTGCCAGCTCACCAGGGGTCAGAGAGCAGTTCTTC.

V usage is TRBV7-9 and J usage is TRBJ2-1; 11 bases map to TRBD2. V gave up 0 bases and J gave up 2 bases; unmatched junction bases: 6. From germline, CDR1 is SEHNR and CDR2 FQNEAQ (reference sequence). This CDR3 spans 18 amino acids. CDR3 amino acids: CASSLAVAGGRAYNEQFF. CDR3 nucleotide sequence: TGTGCCAGCAGCTTAGCGGTAGCGGGAGGGAGAGCCTACAATGAGCAGTTCTTC.

The chain is built from TRBV4-2 and TRBJ2-1; D is uncertain. This CDR3 comprises 15 residues. The V end lost 0 bases, the J end lost 2 bases, and 8 bases lay between the germline ends. Germline CDR1 LGHNA, CDR2 YNFKEQ. CDR3 in DNA: TGTGCCAGCAGCCAAGAGCGTCAACCCTACAATGAGCAGTTCTTC. Protein product: CASSQERQPYNEQFF.

This clone was seen just once. This chain uses TRBV4-2 with TRBJ2-1; 11 bases are a match to TRBD2. Germline-derived CDR1 and CDR2 are LGHNA and YNFKEQ. The CDR3 is made up of 19 amino acids. V lost 4 bases to trimming and J lost 7 bases; unmatched junction nucleotides: 18. CDR3 DNA: TGTGCCAGCAGCCTAAGGGGCAGGGCCTTAGCGGGAGGGCCTAATGAGCAGTTCTTC. Translated, it gives CASSLRGRALAGGPNEQFF.

The V and J genes are TRBV7-8 and TRBJ1-2, with 7 bases lining up with TRBD1. Germline trimming cut 4 bases from V and 2 bases from J; bases unmatched to any gene: 16. Germline loops: CDR1 SGHVS, CDR2 FQNEAQ. CDR3 length: 18 residues. The CDR3 is CASSSILGRDSENYGYTF. The CDR3 coding sequence is TGTGCCAGCAGCTCAATCCTAGGCCGGGACAGCGAGAACTATGGCTACACCTTC. Together with reference TRBV7-8 and TRBJ1-2, the CDR3 gives the full variable domain: GAGVSQSPRYKVAKRGQDVALRCDPISGHVSLFWYQQALGQGPEFLTYFQNEAQLDKSGLPSDRFFAERPEGSVSTLKIQRTQQEDSAVYLCASSSILGRDSENYGYTFGSGTRLTVV.

The chain uses TRBV18 and TRBJ2-2, with 8 nucleotides matching TRBD1. The CDR3 has 15 amino acids. V was clipped by 2 bases and J by 6 bases; unmatched bases: 5. Germline loops: CDR1 KGHSH, CDR2 LQKENI. CDR3: CASSPLSGGSGELFF. In DNA, the CDR3 is TGTGCCAGCTCACCATTATCAGGGGGCTCCGGGGAGCTGTTTTTT.

This chain joins TRBV18 and TRBJ1-1; 8 nucleotides agree with TRBD1. V lost 3 bases to trimming and J lost 6 bases; unmatched junction nucleotides: 3. The CDR3 extends over 13 amino acids. From germline, CDR1 is KGHSH and CDR2 LQKENI. As DNA, the CDR3 is TGTGCCAGCTCACCCTCAGGGGGCTCTGAAGCTTTCTTT. Its translation is CASSPSGGSEAFF.

In regard to this clone: Additional DNA sequences in this sample encode the identical CDR3. The rearrangement uses TRBV5-1 and TRBJ1-1; no firm D call. Germline CDR1 reads SGHRS; CDR2 reads YFSETQ. V was cut by 0 bases and J by 1 base, with 7 bases left in between. This CDR3 has 14 amino acids. The CDR3 bases are TGCGCCAGCAGCTTGGTTGTAGGGAACACTGAAGCTTTCTTT. It codes for CASSLVVGNTEAFF.

The rearrangement joins TRBV30 to TRBJ2-1; D possibly corresponds to TRBD2 (5 bases). Trimming removed 5 bases at V and 0 bases at J, with 23 bases between. Germline CDR1 reads GTSNPN; CDR2 reads SVGIG (reference sequence). The CDR3 runs 18 residues. CDR3 nucleotide sequence: TGTGCCTGGGCCGGCGGAGGCCGAACCGCTATCTCCTACAATGAGCAGTTCTTC. Translating gives CAWAGGGRTAISYNEQFF.

Remarks on this clone: This likely came from a read error, as a far larger clone is one base away. Other DNA sequences of this sample code for an identical CDR3. The chain recombines TRBV28 with TRBJ1-5; perhaps TRBD1 as D (5 bases). This CDR3 spans 15 amino acids. CDR1 MDHEN and CDR2 SYDVKM come from the germline V gene. The DNA for the CDR3 is TGCGCCAGCAGTTTAGGCGGCGTGGGGGATCAGCCCCAGCATTTT. Residues: CASSLGGVGDQPQHF.

The chain is built from TRBV9 and TRBJ1-4; D possibly corresponds to TRBD1 (6 bases). Germline loops: CDR1 SGDLS, CDR2 YYNGEE. The CDR3 has 15 amino acids. The V end lost 4 bases, the J end lost 4 bases, and 14 bases lay between the germline ends. CDR3 coding DNA: TGTGCCAGCAGCCCCGCCGGGACATTTAATGAAAAACTGTTTTTT. Residues: CASSPAGTFNEKLFF.

Turning to this clone: The sample has other DNA sequences that encode this CDR3 too. The rearrangement links TRBV29-1 to TRBJ2-3; 9 nucleotides match TRBD2. The CDR3 spans 14 residues. CDR1 is SQVTM, CDR2 ANQGSEA, per germline. With 4 bases clipped from V and 5 bases from J, the junction kept 7 bases outside the gene matches. CDR3 in amino acids: CSVVGGRGVDTQYF. CDR3 DNA: TGCAGCGTTGTGGGCGGGAGGGGGGTAGATACGCAGTATTTT.

CDR3 in DNA: TGTGCCAGCAGCTTAAGTTTGGGGCTGGGCGGGAGATCCAATGAGCAGTTCTTC. Residues: CASSLSLGLGGRSNEQFF. The chain recombines TRBV28 with TRBJ2-1, with 7 bases identical to TRBD2. CDR1 and CDR2 from the germline V gene are MDHEN and SYDVKM. With V trimmed by 6 bases and J by 6 bases, 20 bases remained unmatched. The length of the CDR3 is 18 residues.

Only one count was recorded for this clone. This sequence joins TRBV28 and TRBJ2-7; 8 nucleotides line up with TRBD1. V shed 4 bases and J 2 bases; nucleotides not matched to a gene: 7. This CDR3 spans 15 amino acids. CDR1 and CDR2 from the germline V gene are MDHEN and SYDVKM. The CDR3 nucleotides are TGTGCCAGCAGTTCCAGCGACAGGGGAACCTACGAGCAGTACTTC. Translation: CASSSSDRGTYEQYF.

The chain links TRBV11-2 to TRBJ2-3; tentatively, D is TRBD2 (6 bases). The CDR3 is 15 residues long. The V and J ends lost 10 bases and 1 base respectively, with 18 bases between them. The germline V gene has CDR1 SGHAT and CDR2 FQNNGV. CDR3 loop: CATSAVASGTDTQYF. The CDR3 DNA reads as TGTGCCACCTCAGCCGTCGCTAGCGGCACAGATACGCAGTATTTT.

The V and J genes are TRBV28 and TRBJ1-5; the D gene is possibly TRBD1 (5 bases). V lost 6 bases and J lost 7, with 19 bases in between. There are 15 residues in the CDR3. Germline V gives CDR1 MDHEN, CDR2 SYDVKM. The CDR3 here is CASSPRPLTGQPQHF. For the CDR3, the DNA is TGTGCCAGCAGCCCGAGACCCCTTACAGGACAGCCCCAGCATTTT.

The V gene is TRBV5-1, the J gene TRBJ2-4; D perhaps matches TRBD1 (7 bases). Germline V gene lookup returns CDR1 SGHRS and CDR2 YFSETQ. V was pared by 10 bases and J by 0 bases, with 20 bases between. CDR3 length: 16 residues. This CDR3 reads CAGRGTDILAKNIQYF. In DNA, the CDR3 is TGCGCCGGCCGGGGGACAGACATTCTAGCCAAAAACATTCAGTACTTC.

The rearrangement joins TRBV27 to TRBJ2-7; weak D call: TRBD2 (7 bases). In germline, CDR1 is MNHEY, CDR2 SMNVEV (reference sequence). V dropped 2 bases and J dropped 6 bases, with 14 bases sitting between them. This CDR3 is built from 14 residues. The CDR3 protein is CASSLEQGGCEQYF. CDR3 sequence (DNA): TGTGCCAGCAGTTTAGAACAGGGAGGGTGCGAGCAGTACTTC.

Regarding this clone: A much larger clone lies one base from this, so it may be a read error. This rearrangement joins TRBV7-9 to TRBJ1-1, with 9 bases identical to TRBD1. V shed 5 bases and J 1 base; nucleotides not matched to a gene: 2. The CDR3 is 14 amino acids. CDR1 SEHNR and CDR2 FQNEAQ come from the germline V gene (reference sequence). CDR3 nucleotide sequence: TGTGCCAGCAGCGTACAGGGGGCGAACACTGAAGCTTTCTTT. It encodes CASSVQGANTEAFF.